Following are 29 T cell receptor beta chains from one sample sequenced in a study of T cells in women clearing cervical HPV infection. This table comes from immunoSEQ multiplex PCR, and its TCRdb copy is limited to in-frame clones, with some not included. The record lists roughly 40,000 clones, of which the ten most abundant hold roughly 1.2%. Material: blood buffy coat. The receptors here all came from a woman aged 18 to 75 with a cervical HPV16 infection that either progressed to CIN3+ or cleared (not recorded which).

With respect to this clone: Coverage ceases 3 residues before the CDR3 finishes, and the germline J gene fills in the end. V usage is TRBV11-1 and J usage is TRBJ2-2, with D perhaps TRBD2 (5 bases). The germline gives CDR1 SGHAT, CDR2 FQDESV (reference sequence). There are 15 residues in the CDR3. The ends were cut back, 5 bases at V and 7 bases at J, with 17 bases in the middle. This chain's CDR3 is CASSRFIGAGGELFF. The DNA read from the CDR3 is TGTGCCAGCAGCCGGTTCATTGGCGCGGGCGGGGAG.

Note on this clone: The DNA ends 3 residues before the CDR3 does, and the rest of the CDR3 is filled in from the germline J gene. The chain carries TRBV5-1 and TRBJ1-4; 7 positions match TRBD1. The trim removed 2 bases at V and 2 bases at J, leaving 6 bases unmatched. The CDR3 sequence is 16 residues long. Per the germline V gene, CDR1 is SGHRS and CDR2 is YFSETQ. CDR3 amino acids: CASSLGGAGTNEKLFF. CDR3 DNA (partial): TGCGCCAGCAGCTTAGGGGGCGCGGGGACTAATGAAAAA.

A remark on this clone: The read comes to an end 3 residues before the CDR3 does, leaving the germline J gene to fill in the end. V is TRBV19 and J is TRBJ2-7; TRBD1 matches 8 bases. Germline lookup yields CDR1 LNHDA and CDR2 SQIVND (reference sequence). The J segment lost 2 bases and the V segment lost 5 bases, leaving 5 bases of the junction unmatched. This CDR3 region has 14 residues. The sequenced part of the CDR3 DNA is TGTGCCAGTAGTTCGCGGACAGGGACCTACGAG. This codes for CASSSRTGTYE. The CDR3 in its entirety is CASSSRTGTYEQYF.

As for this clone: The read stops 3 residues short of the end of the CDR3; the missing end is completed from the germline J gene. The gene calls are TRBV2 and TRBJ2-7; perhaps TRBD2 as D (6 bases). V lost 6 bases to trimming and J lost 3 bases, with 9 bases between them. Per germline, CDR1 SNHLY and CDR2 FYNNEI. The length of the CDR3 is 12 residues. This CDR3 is CASRRGFYEQYF. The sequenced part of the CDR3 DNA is TGTGCCAGCAGACGGGGGTTCTACGAG.

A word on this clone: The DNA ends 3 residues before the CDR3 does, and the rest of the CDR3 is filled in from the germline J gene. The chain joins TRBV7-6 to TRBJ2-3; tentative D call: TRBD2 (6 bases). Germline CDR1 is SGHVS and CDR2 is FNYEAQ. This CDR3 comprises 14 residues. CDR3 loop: CASSPLTSSETQYF. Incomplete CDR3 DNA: TGTGCCAGCAGCCCGCTGACTAGTTCTGAGACG. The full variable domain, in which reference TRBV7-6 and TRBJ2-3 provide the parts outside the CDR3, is GAGVSQSPRYKVTKRGQDVALRCDPISGHVSLYWYRQALGQGPEFLTYFNYEAQQDKSGLPNDRFSAERPEGSISTLTIQRTEQRDSAMYRCASSPLTSSETQYFGPGTRLTVL.

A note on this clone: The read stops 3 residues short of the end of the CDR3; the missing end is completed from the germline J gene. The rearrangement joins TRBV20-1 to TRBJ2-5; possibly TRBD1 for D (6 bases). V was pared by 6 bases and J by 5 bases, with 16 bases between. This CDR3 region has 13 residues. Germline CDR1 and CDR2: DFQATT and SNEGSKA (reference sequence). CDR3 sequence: CSAKTNRAETQYF. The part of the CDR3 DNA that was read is TGCAGTGCAAAGACTAACAGGGCTGAGACC.

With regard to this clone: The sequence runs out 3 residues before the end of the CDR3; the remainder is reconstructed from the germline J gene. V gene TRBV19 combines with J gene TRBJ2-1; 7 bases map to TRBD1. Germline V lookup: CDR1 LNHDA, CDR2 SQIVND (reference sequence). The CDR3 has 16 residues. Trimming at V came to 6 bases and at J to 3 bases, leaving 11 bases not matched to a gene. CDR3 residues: CASSPTGQMGYNEQFF. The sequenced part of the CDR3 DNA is TGTGCCAGTAGCCCGACAGGGCAAATGGGCTACAATGAG.

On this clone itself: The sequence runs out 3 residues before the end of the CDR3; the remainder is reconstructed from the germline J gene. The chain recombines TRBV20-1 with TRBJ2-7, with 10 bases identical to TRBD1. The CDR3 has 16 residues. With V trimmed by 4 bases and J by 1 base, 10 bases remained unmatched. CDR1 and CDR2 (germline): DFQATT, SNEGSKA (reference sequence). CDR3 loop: CSAKTAGTGASYEQYF. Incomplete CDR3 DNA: TGCAGTGCTAAGACTGCCGGGACAGGGGCTTCCTACGAG.

The CDR3 bases that were read are TGTGCCAGCAGCTTATCTTTGACAATGAACACTGAA. This translates into CASSLSLTMNTE. The full CDR3 protein is CASSLSLTMNTEAFF. This sequence joins TRBV7-9 and TRBJ1-1, with no clear D. The read ends 3 residues shy of where the CDR3 ends; the end is completed using the germline J gene. CDR1 is SEHNR, CDR2 FQNEAQ, per germline (reference sequence). The CDR3 is 15 residues long. Trimming removed 2 bases from V and 0 bases from J, with 10 bases in between.

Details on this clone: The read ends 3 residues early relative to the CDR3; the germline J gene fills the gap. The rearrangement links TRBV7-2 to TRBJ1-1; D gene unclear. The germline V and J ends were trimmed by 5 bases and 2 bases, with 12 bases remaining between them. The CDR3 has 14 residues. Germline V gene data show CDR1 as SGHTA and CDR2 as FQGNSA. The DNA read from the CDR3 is TGTGCCAGCAGCCCCCGTTCCCCCAACACTGAA. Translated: CASSPRSPNTE. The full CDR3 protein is CASSPRSPNTEAFF.

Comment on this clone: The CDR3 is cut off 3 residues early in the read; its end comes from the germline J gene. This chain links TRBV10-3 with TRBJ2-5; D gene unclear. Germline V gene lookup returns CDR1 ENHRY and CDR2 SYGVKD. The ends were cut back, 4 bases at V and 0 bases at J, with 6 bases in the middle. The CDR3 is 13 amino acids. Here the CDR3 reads CAISGQNQETQYF. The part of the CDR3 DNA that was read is TGTGCCATCAGTGGGCAGAACCAAGAGACC.

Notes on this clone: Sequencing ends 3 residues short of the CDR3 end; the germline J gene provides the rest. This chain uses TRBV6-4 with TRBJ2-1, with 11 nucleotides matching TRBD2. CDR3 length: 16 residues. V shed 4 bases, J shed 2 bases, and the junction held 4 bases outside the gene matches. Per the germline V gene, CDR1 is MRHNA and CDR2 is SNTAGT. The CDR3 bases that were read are TGTGCCAGCAGTGCCCTAGCGGGAGGACCCTACAATGAG. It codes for CASSALAGGPYNE. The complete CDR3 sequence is CASSALAGGPYNEQFF.

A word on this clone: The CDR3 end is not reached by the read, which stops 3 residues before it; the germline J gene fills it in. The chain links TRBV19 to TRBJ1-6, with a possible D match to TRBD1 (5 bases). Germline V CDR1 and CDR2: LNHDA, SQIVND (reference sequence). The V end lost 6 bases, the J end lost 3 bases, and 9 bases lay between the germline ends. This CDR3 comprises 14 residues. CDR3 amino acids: CASRGVLYNSPLHF. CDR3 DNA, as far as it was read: TGTGCCAGTAGAGGGGTCCTCTATAATTCACCC.

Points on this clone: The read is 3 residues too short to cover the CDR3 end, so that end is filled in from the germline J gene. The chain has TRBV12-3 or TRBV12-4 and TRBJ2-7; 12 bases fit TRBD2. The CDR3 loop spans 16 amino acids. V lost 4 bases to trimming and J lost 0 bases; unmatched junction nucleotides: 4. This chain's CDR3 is CASSSTSGRFSYEQYF. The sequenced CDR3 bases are TGTGCCAGCAGTTCGACTAGCGGGAGATTCTCCTACGAG.

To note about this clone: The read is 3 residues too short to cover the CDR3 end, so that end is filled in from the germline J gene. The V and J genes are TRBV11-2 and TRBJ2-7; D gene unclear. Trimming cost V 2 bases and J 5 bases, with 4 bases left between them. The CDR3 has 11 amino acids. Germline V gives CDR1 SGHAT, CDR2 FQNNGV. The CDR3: CASSLINEQYF. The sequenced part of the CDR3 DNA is TGTGCCAGCAGCTTAATTAACGAG.

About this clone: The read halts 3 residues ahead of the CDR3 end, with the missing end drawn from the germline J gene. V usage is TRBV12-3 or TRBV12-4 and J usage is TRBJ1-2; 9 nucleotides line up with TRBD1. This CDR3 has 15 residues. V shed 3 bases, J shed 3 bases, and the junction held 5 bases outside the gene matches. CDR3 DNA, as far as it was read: TGTGCCAGCAGTTTTACAGGGGGCTGGGACTATGGC. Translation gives CASSFTGGWDYG. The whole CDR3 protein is CASSFTGGWDYGYTF.

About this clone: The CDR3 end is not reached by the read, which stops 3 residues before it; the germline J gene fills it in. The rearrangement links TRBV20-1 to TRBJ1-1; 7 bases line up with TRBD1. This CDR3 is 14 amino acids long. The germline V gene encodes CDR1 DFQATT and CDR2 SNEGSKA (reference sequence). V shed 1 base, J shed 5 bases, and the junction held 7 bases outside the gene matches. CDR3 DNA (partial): TGCAGTGCTAGAGGACAGGGAGGGAGGACTGAA. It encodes CSARGQGGRTE. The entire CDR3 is CSARGQGGRTEAFF.

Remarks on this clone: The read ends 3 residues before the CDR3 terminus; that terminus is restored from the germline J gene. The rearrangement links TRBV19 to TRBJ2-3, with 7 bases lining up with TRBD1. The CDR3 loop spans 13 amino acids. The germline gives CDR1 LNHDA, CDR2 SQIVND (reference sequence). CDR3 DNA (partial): TGTGCCAGTAGACCGGGACAGAATCAGCCG. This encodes CASRPGQNQP. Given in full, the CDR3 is CASRPGQNQPQYF. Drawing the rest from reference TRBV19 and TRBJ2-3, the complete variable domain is DGGITQSPKYLFRKEGQNVTLSCEQNLNHDAMYWYRQDPGQGLRLIYYSQIVNDFQKGDIAEGYSVSREKKESFPLTVTSAQKNPTAFYLCASRPGQNQPQYFGPGTRLTVL.

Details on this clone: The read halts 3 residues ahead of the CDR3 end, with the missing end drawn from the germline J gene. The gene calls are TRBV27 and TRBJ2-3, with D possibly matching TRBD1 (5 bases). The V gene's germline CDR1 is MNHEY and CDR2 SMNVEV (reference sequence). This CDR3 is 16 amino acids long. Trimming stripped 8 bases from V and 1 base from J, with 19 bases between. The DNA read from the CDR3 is TGTGCCAGCCCTTGTGGACACGTGCACCGCACAGATACG. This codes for CASPCGHVHRTDT. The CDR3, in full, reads CASPCGHVHRTDTQYF.

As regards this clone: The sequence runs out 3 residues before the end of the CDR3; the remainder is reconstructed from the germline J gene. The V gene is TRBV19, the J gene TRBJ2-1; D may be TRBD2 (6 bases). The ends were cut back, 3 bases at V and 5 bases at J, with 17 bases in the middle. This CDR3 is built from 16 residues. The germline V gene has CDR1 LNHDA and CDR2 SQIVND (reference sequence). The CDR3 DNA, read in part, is TGTGCCAGTAGTATTTACGCGGGGCCCCGGGACAATGAG. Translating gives CASSIYAGPRDNE. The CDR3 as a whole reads CASSIYAGPRDNEQFF.

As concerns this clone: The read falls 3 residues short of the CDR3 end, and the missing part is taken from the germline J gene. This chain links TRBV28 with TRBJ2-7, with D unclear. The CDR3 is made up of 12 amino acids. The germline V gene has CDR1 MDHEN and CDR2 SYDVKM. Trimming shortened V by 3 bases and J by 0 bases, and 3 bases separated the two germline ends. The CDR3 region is CASSFSSYEQYF. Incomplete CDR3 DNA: TGTGCCAGCAGTTTCAGCTCCTACGAG.

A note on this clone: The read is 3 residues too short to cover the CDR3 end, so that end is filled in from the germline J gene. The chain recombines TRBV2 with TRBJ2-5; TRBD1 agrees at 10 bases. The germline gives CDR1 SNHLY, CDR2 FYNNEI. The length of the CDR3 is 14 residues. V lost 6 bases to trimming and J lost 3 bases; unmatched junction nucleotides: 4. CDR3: CASSLDRGEETQYF. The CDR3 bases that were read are TGTGCCAGCAGCTTGGACAGGGGGGAAGAGACC.

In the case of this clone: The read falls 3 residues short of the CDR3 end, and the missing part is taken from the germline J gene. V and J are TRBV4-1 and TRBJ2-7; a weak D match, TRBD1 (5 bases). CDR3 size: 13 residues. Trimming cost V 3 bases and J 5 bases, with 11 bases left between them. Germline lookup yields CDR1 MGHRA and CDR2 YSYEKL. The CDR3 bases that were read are TGCGCCAGCAGCCAGGGTTCCAGGGACGAG. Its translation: CASSQGSRDE. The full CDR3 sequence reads CASSQGSRDEQYF.

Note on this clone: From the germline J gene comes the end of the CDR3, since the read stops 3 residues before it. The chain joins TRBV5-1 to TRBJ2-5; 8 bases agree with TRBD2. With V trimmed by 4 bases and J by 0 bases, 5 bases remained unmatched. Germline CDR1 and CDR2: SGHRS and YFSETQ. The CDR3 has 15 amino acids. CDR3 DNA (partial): TGCGCCAGCAGCGCTAGCGGGTGGTACCAAGAGACC. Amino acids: CASSASGWYQET. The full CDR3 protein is CASSASGWYQETQYF.

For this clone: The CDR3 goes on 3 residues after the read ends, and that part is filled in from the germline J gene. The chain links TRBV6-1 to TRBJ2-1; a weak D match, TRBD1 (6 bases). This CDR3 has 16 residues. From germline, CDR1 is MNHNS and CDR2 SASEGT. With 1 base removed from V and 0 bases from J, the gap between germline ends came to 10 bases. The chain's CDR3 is CASSEEGESSYNEQFF. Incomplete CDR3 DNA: TGTGCCAGCAGTGAAGAGGGGGAAAGCTCCTACAATGAG.

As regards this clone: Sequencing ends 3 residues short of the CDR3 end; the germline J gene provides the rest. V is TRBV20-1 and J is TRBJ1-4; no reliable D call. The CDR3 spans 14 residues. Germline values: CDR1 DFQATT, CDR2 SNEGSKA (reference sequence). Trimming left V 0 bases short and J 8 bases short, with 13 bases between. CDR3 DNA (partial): TGCAGTGCTAGAGAGAGTGCACTACACGAAAAA. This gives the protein CSARESALHEK. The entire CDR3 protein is CSARESALHEKLFF.

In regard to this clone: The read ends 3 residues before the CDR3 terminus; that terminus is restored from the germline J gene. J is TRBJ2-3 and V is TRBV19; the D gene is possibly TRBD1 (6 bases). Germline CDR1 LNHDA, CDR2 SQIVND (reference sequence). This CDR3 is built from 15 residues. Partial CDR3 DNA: TGTGCCAGTAAATCTTATGGACAGTTGAATCAGCCG. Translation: CASKSYGQLNQP. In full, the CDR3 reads CASKSYGQLNQPQYF.

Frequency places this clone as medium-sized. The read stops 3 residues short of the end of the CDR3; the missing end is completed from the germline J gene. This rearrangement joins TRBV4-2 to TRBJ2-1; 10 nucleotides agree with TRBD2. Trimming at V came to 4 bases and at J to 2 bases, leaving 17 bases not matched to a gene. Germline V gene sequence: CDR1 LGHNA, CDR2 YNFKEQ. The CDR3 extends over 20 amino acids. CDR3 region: CASSPPASVSSGGPYNEQFF. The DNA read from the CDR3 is TGTGCCAGCAGCCCCCCGGCGTCTGTGTCTAGCGGGGGCCCCTACAATGAG.

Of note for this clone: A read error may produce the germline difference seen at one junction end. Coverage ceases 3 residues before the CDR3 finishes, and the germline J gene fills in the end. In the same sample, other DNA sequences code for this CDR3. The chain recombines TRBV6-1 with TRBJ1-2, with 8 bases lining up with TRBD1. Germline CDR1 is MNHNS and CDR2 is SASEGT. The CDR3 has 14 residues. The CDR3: CASGDRGGGYGYTF. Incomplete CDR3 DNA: TGTGCCAGCGGTGACAGGGGAGGAGGCTATGGC.